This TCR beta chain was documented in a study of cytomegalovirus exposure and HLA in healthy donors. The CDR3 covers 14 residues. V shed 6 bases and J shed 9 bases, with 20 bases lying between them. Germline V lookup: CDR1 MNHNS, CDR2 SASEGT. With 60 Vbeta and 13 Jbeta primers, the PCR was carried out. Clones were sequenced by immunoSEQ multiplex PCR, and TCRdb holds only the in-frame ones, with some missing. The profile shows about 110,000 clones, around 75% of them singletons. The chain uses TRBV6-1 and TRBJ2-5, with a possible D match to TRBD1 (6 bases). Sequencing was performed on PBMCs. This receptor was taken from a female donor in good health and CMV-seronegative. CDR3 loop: CASRTGPTVASQYF. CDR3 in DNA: TGTGCCAGCAGGACAGGACCCACCGTAGCGTCCCAGTACTTC.